This T cell receptor (beta chain) was sequenced during a study of blood T cell repertoires in COVID-19. Study-level background: Whether acute or convalescent, the COVID-19 samples came from the United States, Italy and Spain. The analysed material was cDNA or gDNA that came from T cells, B-cell-depleted T cells, or PBMCs.

In the study's own analysis: The assay estimated nucleated cells by amplifying reference gene primers. TCRdb's table, derived via immunoSEQ multiplex PCR, lists solely in-frame clones and lacks some. For V, J and clone size, that table is used; D and trimming come from the DNA. Here the sample spans roughly 190,000 clones, roughly nine tenths being singletons. Enrollment of patients from Seattle took place during active infection, with longitudinal follow-up. Sequenced input: peripheral blood. The sequence came from a woman in her fifties or sixties with COVID-19, enrolled during active disease.

The CDR3 nucleotides read TGTGCCAGCAGCTCTCGGACAGGTGGCTACGAGCAGTACTTC. It encodes CASSSRTGGYEQYF. This chain joins TRBV7-2 and TRBJ2-7; 7 bases match TRBD1. The CDR3 sequence is 14 residues long. Per the germline V gene, CDR1 is SGHTA and CDR2 is FQGNSA. The trim removed 4 bases at V and 3 bases at J, leaving 6 bases unmatched.